This T cell receptor (beta chain) is from a study of CD8 T cells in ankylosing spondylitis. Whole-study results and caveats: Prior work had noted some motif variants in reactive arthritis blood and synovial fluid. What seemed typical of ankylosing spondylitis blood was a TCR beta motif built from several highly homologous variants.

Quantitative 5'-RACE with molecular barcodes produced the TCR beta libraries. TCRdb reprocessed the 5' RACE reads with MiXCR, giving one entry per CDR3 protein. This sample yields about 450,000 distinct CDR3 sequences, of which roughly a quarter are seen a single time; over 0.8% belongs to the top ten. In regard to this clonotype: Antigen specificity is unknown.

The CDR3 totals 14 residues. CDR1 KGHDR and CDR2 SFDVKD come from the germline V gene. V was clipped by 7 bases and J by 2 bases; unmatched bases: 5. This sequence originates from a male donor with ankylosing spondylitis. Sequencing was done on a sample of blood, either unsorted or a sorted T cell fraction (not recorded which). The rearrangement joins TRBV24-1 to TRBJ2-5, with 8 bases aligning to TRBD2. This CDR3 reads CATRASGRQETQYF. The CDR3 nucleotides are TGTGCCACCAGAGCTAGCGGGCGTCAAGAGACCCAGTACTTC.